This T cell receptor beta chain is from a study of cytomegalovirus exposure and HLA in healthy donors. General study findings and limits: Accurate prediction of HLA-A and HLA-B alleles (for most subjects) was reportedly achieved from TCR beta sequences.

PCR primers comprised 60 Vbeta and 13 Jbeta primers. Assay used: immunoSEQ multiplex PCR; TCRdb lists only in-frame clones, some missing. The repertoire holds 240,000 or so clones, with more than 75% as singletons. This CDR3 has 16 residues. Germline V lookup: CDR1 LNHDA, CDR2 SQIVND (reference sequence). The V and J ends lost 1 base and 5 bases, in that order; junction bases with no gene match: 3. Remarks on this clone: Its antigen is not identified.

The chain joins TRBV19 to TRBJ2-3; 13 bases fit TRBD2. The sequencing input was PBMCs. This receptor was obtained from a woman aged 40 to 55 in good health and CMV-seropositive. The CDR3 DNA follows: TGTGCCAGTAGTATAGTACTAGCGGGAGGGAAAGATACGCAGTATTTT. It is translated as CASSIVLAGGKDTQYF.